This is a list of T cell receptor beta chains from one sample in a study of a mutant IDH1 vaccine in newly diagnosed glioma. The antigens these receptors bind are not known. Only in-frame clones appear in the TCRdb table, and some are missing; sequencing was by immunoSEQ multiplex PCR. Among about 50,000 clones, roughly 83% were seen once, and the ten largest hold around 4.7%. Sequences were derived from PBMCs, sampled from a glioma patient whose treatment included an IDH1 peptide vaccine. The receptors were sampled from a woman aged 25-40 years with glioma. Some clones in this sample may be carry-over from other donors' samples. Each CDR3 is given with its conserved first and last residue. A D gene is named only where the DNA matches it firmly. The size entry is marked missing in some rows and otherwise reads once, few, many or a size class.

v_gene	abundance	d_gene	j_gene	CDR3nt	CDR3aa
TRBV19	NA	NA	TRBJ1-5	TGTGCCAGTACCCCGAGGGGACATCAGCCCCAGCATTTT	CASTPRGHQPQHF
TRBV4-1	NA	TRBD1	TRBJ2-1	TGCGCCAGCAGCCAAACCCCGGACAGGAGCTCCTACAATGAGCAGTTCTTC	CASSQTPDRSSYNEQFF
TRBV16	NA	TRBD1	TRBJ1-2	TGTGCCAGCAGCCAATCGAGGGACAGAGGCTACACCTTC	CASSQSRDRGYTF
TRBV10-3	few	TRBD1	TRBJ1-5	TGTGCCATCGGACAGGACCCAAAGCCCCAGCATTTT	CAIGQDPKPQHF
TRBV7-2	NA	TRBD1	TRBJ1-3	TGTGCCAGCAGCTTGGGACCGGGGACAGACTCTGGAAACACCATATATTTT	CASSLGPGTDSGNTIYF
TRBV6-1	NA	TRBD2	TRBJ2-2	TGTGCCAGCAGGGGACTAGCGGGAGGCACCGGGGAGCTGTTTTTT	CASRGLAGGTGELFF
TRBV29-1	few	NA	TRBJ2-1	TGCAGCGTTGAAGCAGGGATGAATGAGCAGTTCTTC	CSVEAGMNEQFF
TRBV6-5	few	TRBD1	TRBJ1-1	TGTGCCAGCAGTTGGGACAGCCCGATGAACACTGAAGCTTTCTTT	CASSWDSPMNTEAFF
TRBV7-9	NA	NA	TRBJ2-7	TGTGCCAGCTCTACTGGGGGGGCTCTGAGGTACGAGCAGTACTTC	CASSTGGALRYEQYF
TRBV14	NA	TRBD2	TRBJ2-5	TGTGCCAGCAGCAGCTTCGGGACTAGCGGAAGGGAGACCCAGTACTTC	CASSSFGTSGRETQYF
TRBV10-1	NA	TRBD1	TRBJ1-4	TGCGCCAGCGGCCCGGGACAGGGAAATGAAAAACTGTTTTTT	CASGPGQGNEKLFF
TRBV5-4	NA	NA	TRBJ1-2	TGTGCCAGCACCGCCCTACAAGAATTAGTCCGCTATGGCTACACCTTC	CASTALQELVRYGYTF
TRBV7-8	NA	TRBD1	TRBJ2-2	TGTGCCAGCAGCTTAGGAGGACAGGGAGTCACCGGGGAGCTGTTTTTT	CASSLGGQGVTGELFF
TRBV27	NA	NA	TRBJ1-4	TGTGCCAGCAGTTTAAGGACCCGTAATGAAAAACTGTTTTTT	CASSLRTRNEKLFF
TRBV10-3	few	NA	TRBJ1-3	TGTGCTGCAAACGGGGGCTCTGGAAACACCATATATTTT	CAANGGSGNTIYF
TRBV2	NA	TRBD1	TRBJ2-1	TGTGCCAGCAGGAAGGGACAGGGGGCGATCGGGGAGCAGTTCTTC	CASRKGQGAIGEQFF